These 16 T cell receptor beta chains were sequenced from one sample in a study of post-analysis software for immune sequencing data. Study conclusions and caveats: Several TRBV segments were more frequent in patients than controls; TRBV5-6, TRBV5-1 and TRBV20-1 belonged to this group.

These TCRs' antigens remain unknown. The TCR beta cDNA libraries contained unique molecular identifiers. TCRdb re-derived calls from the PCR reads in MiXCR, one entry per CDR3 protein. The table has 820,000 or so distinct CDR3 sequences, under 70% seen once. Sequenced input: blood. The receptor source for this set is a girl under 18 with multiple sclerosis.

This chain links TRBV12-3 or TRBV12-4 with TRBJ2-7; D not certain. The CDR3 extends over 14 amino acids. V was shortened by 5 bases and J by 7 bases, with 18 bases between the two germline ends. CDR3 loop: CASSPHVRASEQYF. In nucleotides, the CDR3 is TGTGCCAGCAGTCCCCACGTCCGGGCCTCTGAGCAGTACTTC.

J is TRBJ1-5 and V is TRBV29-1; D is unresolved. Trimming cost V 1 base and J 2 bases, with 6 bases left between them. Germline V gene data show CDR1 as SQVTM and CDR2 as ANQGSEA. The CDR3 sequence is 13 residues long. The CDR3 DNA sequence: TGCAGCGTTGAAGTCCAGGGCAATCAGCCCCAGCATTTT. This encodes CSVEVQGNQPQHF.

This chain connects TRBV11-3 to TRBJ1-1; D is unresolved. The germline V and J ends were trimmed by 5 bases and 1 base, with 8 bases remaining between them. Per the germline V gene, CDR1 is SGHNT and CDR2 is YENEEA. There are 13 residues in the CDR3. The DNA of the CDR3 is TGTGCCAGCAGCGCAGTAGGGAACACTGAAGCTTTCTTT. The encoded protein is CASSAVGNTEAFF.

The table lists this clonotype with a few counts. The chain carries TRBV12-3 or TRBV12-4 and TRBJ2-1, with 9 nucleotides matching TRBD2. The CDR3 sequence is 17 residues long. The V segment lost 4 bases and the J segment 7 bases; nucleotides outside the gene matches: 14. CDR3 in amino acids: CASSSPRAGGLRNEQFF. CDR3 in DNA: TGTGCCAGCAGTTCCCCTAGGGCGGGAGGGCTTAGGAATGAGCAGTTCTTC.

V is TRBV11-3 and J is TRBJ2-1, with TRBD2 matching over 11 bases. Germline V lookup: CDR1 SGHNT, CDR2 YENEEA. The V gene end was trimmed by 4 bases and the J gene end by 7 bases; junction bases not matched to a gene: 6. This CDR3 is 15 amino acids long. Written as DNA, the CDR3 is TGTGCCAGCAGCTATCGACTAGCGGGAAGGAATGAGCAGTTCTTC. Amino acids: CASSYRLAGRNEQFF.

CDR3 protein: CASSLQGGSTEAFF. In nucleotides, the CDR3 is TGTGCCAGCAGCTTACAGGGCGGCAGCACTGAAGCTTTCTTT. The J gene is TRBJ1-1, the V gene TRBV7-2, with D perhaps matching TRBD1 (5 bases). V was trimmed by 2 bases and J by 4 bases, leaving 11 bases between them. Germline CDR1 and CDR2: SGHTA and FQGNSA. CDR3 length: 14 residues.

The genes are TRBV7-2 and TRBJ2-3; D gene ambiguous. In germline, CDR1 is SGHTA, CDR2 FQGNSA. V was cut by 5 bases and J by 2 bases, with 11 bases left in between. The CDR3 totals 14 residues. The DNA of the CDR3 is TGTGCCAGCAGCCGCCTCCACAACACAGATACGCAGTATTTT. Its translation: CASSRLHNTDTQYF.

This clonotype has more than one count but fewer than ten. The chain uses TRBV5-1 and TRBJ2-5; TRBD1 matches 8 bases. Gene TRBJ2-7 matches the end of the DNA better, so the J call may be wrong. The CDR3 has 16 residues. The germline V gene encodes CDR1 SGHRS and CDR2 YFSETQ. DNA for the CDR3: TGCGCCAGCAGCTCCCGGACAGGGAACCCATCCTACGAGCAGTACTTC. Its protein is CASSSRTGNPSYEQYF.

This clonotype was counted only a few times. J is TRBJ1-2 and V is TRBV5-1; TRBD1 matches at 7 bases. This CDR3 is built from 15 residues. Germline V CDR1 and CDR2: SGHRS, YFSETQ. The V gene end was trimmed by 0 bases and the J gene end by 6 bases; junction bases not matched to a gene: 8. The chain's CDR3 is CASSLEQGVIDGYTF. The CDR3 nucleotides are TGCGCCAGCAGCTTGGAGCAGGGGGTGATAGATGGCTACACCTTC. Using reference TRBV5-1 and TRBJ1-2 for the parts outside the CDR3, the full variable domain is KAGVTQTPRYLIKTRGQQVTLSCSPISGHRSVSWYQQTPGQGLQFLFEYFSETQRNKGNFPGRFSGRQFSNSRSEMNVSTLELGDSALYLCASSLEQGVIDGYTFGSGTRLTVV.

The V call is TRBV7-2, the J call TRBJ2-3; D may be TRBD2 (6 bases). CDR1 and CDR2 (germline): SGHTA, FQGNSA. V lost 2 bases and J 4 bases, leaving 16 bases between the germline ends. The CDR3 length is 16 residues. Here the CDR3 DNA reads TGTGCCAGCAGCTTATTAGGGGCTAGCGTCTCAGATACGCAGTATTTT. Its translation is CASSLLGASVSDTQYF.

V is TRBV27 and J is TRBJ2-3; tentatively, D is TRBD2 (5 bases). CDR3 length equals 14 residues. Germline V gives CDR1 MNHEY, CDR2 SMNVEV (reference sequence). Trimming removed 4 bases from V and 5 bases from J, with 13 bases in between. The CDR3 region is CASSWRPSRDTQYF. In nucleotides, the CDR3 is TGTGCCAGCAGTTGGAGGCCTAGTCGAGATACGCAGTATTTT.

This clonotype has only a few counts. The chain uses TRBV12-3 or TRBV12-4 and TRBJ2-5; the match to TRBD2 covers 7 bases. The length of the CDR3 is 13 residues. V gave up 4 bases and J gave up 1 base; unmatched junction bases: 0. CDR3 amino acids: CASSWEGQETQYF. For the CDR3, the DNA is TGTGCCAGCAGTTGGGAGGGCCAAGAGACCCAGTACTTC.

The genes are TRBV10-3 and TRBJ1-2; a possible D gene is TRBD1 (5 bases). CDR1 and CDR2 (germline): ENHRY, SYGVKD. This CDR3 has 13 residues. Trimming pared 3 bases from V and 6 bases from J, leaving 11 bases between. CDR3 residues: CAISEREGNGYTF. Written as DNA, the CDR3 is TGTGCCATCAGTGAACGGGAGGGGAATGGCTACACCTTC.

This clonotype occurred a few times. This rearrangement joins TRBV25-1 to TRBJ1-1; 8 bases match TRBD1. Germline V gene lookup returns CDR1 MGHDK and CDR2 SYGVNS. This CDR3 region has 16 residues. The V and J ends lost 3 bases and 1 base, in that order; junction bases with no gene match: 7. The CDR3 coding sequence is TGTGCCAGCAGTGAGTTGTCCGGGACAGGGAACACTGAAGCTTTCTTT. Translating it yields CASSELSGTGNTEAFF. The variable domain in full, with the rest retrieved from reference TRBV25-1 and TRBJ1-1, is EADIYQTPRYLVIGTGKKITLECSQTMGHDKMYWYQQDPGMELHLIHYSYGVNSTEKGDLSSESTVSRIRTEHFPLTLESARPSHTSQYLCASSELSGTGNTEAFFGQGTRLTVV.

The chain links TRBV12-5 to TRBJ2-3; D is ambiguous. Per the germline V gene, CDR1 is LGHNT and CDR2 is FRNRAP. V was shortened by 4 bases and J by 4 bases, with 9 bases between the two germline ends. CDR3 size: 13 residues. The CDR3: CASGSAPADTQYF. The CDR3 DNA reads TGTGCTAGTGGTTCCGCCCCCGCAGATACGCAGTATTTT. Complete variable domain (other parts from reference TRBV12-5 and TRBJ2-3): DARVTQTPRHKVTEMGQEVTMRCQPILGHNTVFWYRQTMMQGLELLAYFRNRAPLDDSGMPKDRFSAEMPDATLATLKIQPSEPRDSAVYFCASGSAPADTQYFGPGTRLTVL.

The chain joins TRBV5-1 to TRBJ2-1, with D possibly being TRBD1 (6 bases). Looked up from germline, CDR1 is SGHRS and CDR2 is YFSETQ. This CDR3 contains 15 residues. The V end was cut by 0 bases, the J end by 8 bases, with 15 bases between. This CDR3 is CASSLGGPPVDEQFF. The CDR3 DNA is TGCGCCAGCAGCTTGGGGGGGCCTCCTGTCGATGAGCAGTTCTTC.